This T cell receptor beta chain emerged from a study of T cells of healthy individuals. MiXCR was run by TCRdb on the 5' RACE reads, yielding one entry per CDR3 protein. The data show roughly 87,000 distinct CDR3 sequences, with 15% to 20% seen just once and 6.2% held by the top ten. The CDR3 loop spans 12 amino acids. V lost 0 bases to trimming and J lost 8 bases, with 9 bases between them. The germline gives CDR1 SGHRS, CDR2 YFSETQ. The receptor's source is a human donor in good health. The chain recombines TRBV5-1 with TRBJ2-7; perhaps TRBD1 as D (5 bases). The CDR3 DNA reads TGCGCCAGCAGCTTGGCTGGACATCAGCAGTACTTC. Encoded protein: CASSLAGHQQYF.